The next 9 T cell receptor beta chains were all read from a single sample in a study of shared clonotypes between healthy human individuals. Clones were read by immunoSEQ multiplex PCR, and TCRdb kept only the in-frame ones, dropping some. Of 2 million to 2.5 million clones listed, over 90% are singletons. Material for sequencing was naive CD4+ T cells from PBMCs. Subset indicated: CD45RA+ positively selected. The receptors were gathered from a young man in good health. Some clones in this sample may be carry-over from other donors' samples.

The J gene is TRBJ2-4, the V gene TRBV4-1; 8 bases are a match to TRBD1. The junction had 24 bases not matched to a gene; V was cut back by 3 bases and J by 5 bases. This CDR3 is built from 21 residues. The germline CDR1 and CDR2 sequences are MGHRA and YSYEKL. The CDR3 protein is CASSQQLPGQGAALWENIQYF. In DNA form, the CDR3 reads TGCGCCAGCAGCCAGCAACTCCCCGGGCAGGGGGCTGCCCTGTGGGAAAACATTCAGTACTTC.

V is TRBV28 and J is TRBJ1-3; no definite D call. CDR3 length equals 13 residues. V lost 9 bases and J lost 7, with 16 bases in between. From germline, CDR1 is MDHEN and CDR2 SYDVKM. This CDR3 reads CASREAARNTIYF. DNA for the CDR3: TGTGCCAGTAGGGAGGCGGCGCGGAACACCATATATTTT.

This clone was counted between two and nine times. This same CDR3 is encoded by further DNA sequences in the sample. This chain links TRBV29-1 with TRBJ1-1; no firm D call. Germline V gives CDR1 SQVTM, CDR2 ANQGSEA. There are 11 residues in the CDR3. The V and J ends lost 7 bases and 0 bases respectively, with 6 bases between them. The CDR3 spells CSAKMNTEAFF. Written as DNA, the CDR3 is TGCAGCGCCAAGATGAACACTGAAGCTTTCTTT.

V is TRBV4-1 and J is TRBJ2-3, with TRBD2 matching over 12 bases. Germline CDR1 and CDR2: MGHRA and YSYEKL. The CDR3 contains 18 residues. The V gene end was trimmed by 3 bases and the J gene end by 4 bases; junction bases not matched to a gene: 11. As DNA, the CDR3 is TGCGCCAGCAGCCACACTAGCGGGAGGCGCCAGGTTTCAGATACGCAGTATTTT. The encoded protein is CASSHTSGRRQVSDTQYF.

The chain couples TRBV7-7 to TRBJ2-1, with 9 positions matching TRBD2. The CDR3 runs to 15 residues. The germline V gene has CDR1 SSHAT and CDR2 FNYEAQ (reference sequence). V lost 4 bases to trimming and J lost 5 bases; unmatched junction nucleotides: 6. The CDR3 loop reads CASSSNSGRDNEQFF. In nucleotides, the CDR3 is TGTGCCAGCAGCTCCAATAGCGGGAGAGACAATGAGCAGTTCTTC.

This clone has a single count. This chain connects TRBV29-1 to TRBJ2-2; 11 bases agree with TRBD2. Trimming removed 6 bases from V and 5 bases from J; junction bases left unmatched: 5. Germline CDR1 SQVTM, CDR2 ANQGSEA. This CDR3 is built from 14 residues. This CDR3 is CSVGSGRGTGELFF. The CDR3 nucleotides are TGCAGCGTGGGTAGCGGGAGGGGTACCGGGGAGCTGTTTTTT.

Notes on this clone: Other DNA sequences in the same sample also yield this CDR3. V is TRBV5-4 and J is TRBJ2-3; no clear D. V was cut by 4 bases and J by 6 bases, with 6 bases left in between. Germline CDR1 SGHNT, CDR2 YYREEE (reference sequence). CDR3 length: 11 residues. This CDR3 is CASSTRDTQYF. The DNA for the CDR3 is TGTGCCAGCAGCACCCGCGATACGCAGTATTTT.

This sequence joins TRBV7-9 and TRBJ2-7; D unclear. Trimming took off 3 bases at V and 8 bases at J, with 11 bases between the two ends. The CDR3 extends over 12 amino acids. Germline V gene lookup returns CDR1 SEHNR and CDR2 FQNEAQ (reference sequence). The CDR3 bases are TGTGCCAGCAGCTTGTCTGGGTTCCAGCAGTACTTC. This translates into CASSLSGFQQYF.

J is TRBJ2-1 and V is TRBV9; D gene ambiguous. The germline V and J ends were trimmed by 0 bases and 6 bases, with 10 bases remaining between them. There are 14 residues in the CDR3. The germline V gene encodes CDR1 SGDLS and CDR2 YYNGEE. The CDR3 DNA sequence: TGTGCCAGCAGCGTAGTTGGGCCCGGCAATGAGCAGTTCTTC. Amino acids: CASSVVGPGNEQFF.